The rows below give T cell receptor beta chains drawn from one sample of a study of blood T cell repertoires in COVID-19. The protocol was immunoSEQ multiplex PCR, while the TCRdb copy is restricted to in-frame clones and leaves out a portion. The sample has 200,000 to 300,000 clones, approximately 80% seen once. The sequencing sample was made of peripheral blood. Every receptor here comes from a woman older than 75 with acute or convalescent COVID-19. Each CDR3 is given with its conserved first and last residue. The D gene is left open where the match is weak. Not every row has a clone size; where given, it reads once, few, many or a size class.

DNA	CDR3	size	D	V	J
TGTGCCAGTATTGATCATTTGGGACTTGAAGCTTTCTTT	CASIDHLGLEAFF	once	.	TRBV19	TRBJ1-1
TGTGCCAGCAGTCGGACAGGGGGCCCCTACGAGCAGTACTTC	CASSRTGGPYEQYF	.	TRBD1	TRBV6-5	TRBJ2-7
TGTGCCAGCAGCGGGACAGGTTGGACACAGCATTTT	CASSGTGWTQHF	.	TRBD1	TRBV12-3/TRBV12-4	TRBJ1-5
TGTGCCAGCAGTGAATGGGGGACAGGGGGTCAGCCCCAGCATTTT	CASSEWGTGGQPQHF	.	TRBD1	TRBV2	TRBJ1-5
TGTGCCAGCAGCGGACGCTCCCGGGGGTTTGGAAACACCATATATTTT	CASSGRSRGFGNTIYF	.	.	TRBV5-6	TRBJ1-3
TGTGCCAGTACAGCAGGGGGCCCCGGGGAGCTGTTTTTT	CASTAGGPGELFF	.	TRBD1	TRBV19	TRBJ2-2
TGTGCCAGCAGCCAAATACTGGACAGGGGTAATGGGCAGTTCTTC	CASSQILDRGNGQFF	.	TRBD1	TRBV3-1/TRBV3-2	TRBJ2-1
TGCGCCAGCAGCTTGGGTAAGACAGGGTACGTAGAGACTGAAGCTTTCTTT	CASSLGKTGYVETEAFF	.	TRBD1	TRBV5-1	TRBJ1-1
TGTGCCAGCAGACAGGTATCAGCCTACAATGAGCAGTTCTTC	CASRQVSAYNEQFF	.	.	TRBV6-5	TRBJ2-1
TGCGCCAGCAGCTTGGGGACACCCAGGGGCGGGGAGCTGTTTTTT	CASSLGTPRGGELFF	.	.	TRBV5-1	TRBJ2-2
TGCAGCGCTCATCTACAGGGGCATCCTAATGAAAAACTGTTTTTT	CSAHLQGHPNEKLFF	.	TRBD1	TRBV29-1	TRBJ1-4
TGCGCCAGCAGCCAGGGACAGGGACTTGCATACGAGCAGTACTTC	CASSQGQGLAYEQYF	.	TRBD1	TRBV5-1	TRBJ2-7
TGCGCCAGCAGCTTAGGACAGGCCCCTGGCGGGGAGCTGTTTTTT	CASSLGQAPGGELFF	.	TRBD1	TRBV5-1	TRBJ2-2
TGTGCCAGCAGCTGGGGACAGGCGTACTCCTACGAGCAGTACTTC	CASSWGQAYSYEQYF	.	TRBD1	TRBV5-6	TRBJ2-7
TGTGCCAGTAGGATGACAGGGGTCGACACCGGGGAGCTGTTTTTT	CASRMTGVDTGELFF	.	TRBD1	TRBV19	TRBJ2-2
TGTGCCAGCAGGCTACAGGGAATTAGAGGCTACACCTTC	CASRLQGIRGYTF	few	.	TRBV5-8	TRBJ1-2
TGCGCCAGCAGCCCCGGTCTCACCGATAATGAAAAACTGTTTTTT	CASSPGLTDNEKLFF	.	.	TRBV5-1	TRBJ1-4
TGTGCCAGCAGCCCCGCCCCGGGAGACAAAGCTTTCTTT	CASSPAPGDKAFF	.	.	TRBV7-2	TRBJ1-1
TGTGCCAGCAGCCCCCCCGGGACAGGGGACGAGACCCAGTACTTC	CASSPPGTGDETQYF	.	TRBD1	TRBV6-2/TRBV6-3	TRBJ2-5
TGTGCCAGCAGCCAAGGCCTTAGCGGGAACACCGGGGAGCTGTTTTTT	CASSQGLSGNTGELFF	.	.	TRBV4-2	TRBJ2-2
TGTGCCAGCAGCCCTGGGGGAGGGGGTGTTGAGCAGTTCTTC	CASSPGGGGVEQFF	.	.	TRBV2	TRBJ2-1
TGTGCCAGCAGCGAACAGGGGATTTCGAATTCACCCCTCCACTTT	CASSEQGISNSPLHF	.	TRBD1	TRBV2	TRBJ1-6
TGTGCCACCAAGGAGCGGAATGAGCAGTTCTTC	CATKERNEQFF	.	.	TRBV15	TRBJ2-1
TGTGCCAGCAGCATTGGACAGGGGGCTGGTAATTCACCCCTCCACTTT	CASSIGQGAGNSPLHF	.	TRBD1	TRBV5-4	TRBJ1-6
TGTGCCAGCAATGCCGCAGCGGGTACTTTGGGCGAGCAGTACTTC	CASNAAAGTLGEQYF	.	.	TRBV6-6	TRBJ2-7
TGTGCCAGCAGTGTCGAGGACAGTCCCTATAATTCACCCCTCCACTTT	CASSVEDSPYNSPLHF	.	.	TRBV6-1	TRBJ1-6
TGTGCAAGTCGCGAGGACAGGGACGATAATGAAAAACTGTTTTTT	CASREDRDDNEKLFF	.	.	TRBV12-2	TRBJ1-4
TGCAGTGCCAGAGGGGGAGACGGAGCTTTCTTT	CSARGGDGAFF	.	.	TRBV20-1	TRBJ1-1
TGCGCCAGCAGACCCGGCGAGGGGGAAGGGTCACCCCTCCACTTT	CASRPGEGEGSPLHF	once	.	TRBV4-1	TRBJ1-6